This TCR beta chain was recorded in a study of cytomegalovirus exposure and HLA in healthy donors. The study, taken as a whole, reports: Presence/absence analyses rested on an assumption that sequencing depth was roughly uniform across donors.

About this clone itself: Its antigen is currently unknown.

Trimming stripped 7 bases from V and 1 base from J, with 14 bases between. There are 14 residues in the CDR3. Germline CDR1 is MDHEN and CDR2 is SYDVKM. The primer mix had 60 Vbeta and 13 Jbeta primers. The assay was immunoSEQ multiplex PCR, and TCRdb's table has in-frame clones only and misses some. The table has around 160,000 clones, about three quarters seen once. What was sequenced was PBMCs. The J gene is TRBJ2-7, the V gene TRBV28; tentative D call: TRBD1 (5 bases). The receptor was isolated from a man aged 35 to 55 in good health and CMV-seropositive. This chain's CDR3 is CASKTPSGSYEQYF. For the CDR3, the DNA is TGTGCCAGCAAAACTCCCTCAGGGTCCTACGAGCAGTACTTC.